What follows is one T cell receptor (beta chain) and its context. The antigen it recognizes is unknown. Base qualities are not recorded, but no much larger clone differs from it by a single base. Patients with a history of autoimmune disease or receiving systemic immunosuppression were excluded from the trial. Peripheral blood for TCR sequencing was collected from all dose cohorts at baseline, on cycle 4 day 1, and on cycle 7 day 1. The samples were taken from a phase I, first-in-human, multicenter, open-label dose-escalation trial of ivuxolimab. Adults with locally advanced or metastatic melanoma, renal cell carcinoma, hepatocellular carcinoma or head and neck squamous cell carcinoma were enrolled in the trial. Before TCR sequencing, CD4+ and CD8+ T cells were separately sorted from peripheral blood. The sample comes from a study of OX40 agonist ivuxolimab in advanced cancers. Background for the entire study: Ivuxolimab, which targeted the costimulatory receptor OX40 (CD134), was an agonistic, fully human IgG2 monoclonal antibody. Intravenous ivuxolimab was administered to patients every 2 weeks at six dose levels: 0.01, 0.1, 0.3, 1.5, 3 and 10 mg/kg. Among the roughly 52 dose-escalation patients, about 20 had hepatocellular carcinoma, roughly 15 melanoma, 9 renal cell carcinoma and 9 head and neck cancer. A male proportion of almost 85% and a mean age of 60 years, ranging from roughly 23 to 80, were recorded for the dose-escalation cohort. Patients were allowed to have had prior anti-PD-1, anti-PD-L1 or anti-CTLA-4 therapy, and around 41% of the dose-escalation patients had previously received checkpoint inhibitors. Three dose-escalation patients achieved partial responses, one with hepatocellular carcinoma and two with cutaneous melanoma. The purpose of peripheral TCRbeta sequencing was to test whether ivuxolimab changed TCR sequence diversity and led to clonal T-cell expansion. The paper covers the monotherapy dose-escalation part of the phase I ivuxolimab trial, which included N of about 51 patients. The paper as a whole reports these results and caveats: The antigen specificity of the clonally expanded peripheral T cells was not determined. On average, CD8+ T cells showed more expanded clones than CD4+ T cells after ivuxolimab. In partial responders in the 0.1-3.0 mg/kg groups, normalized peripheral clonal expansion was found to be among the lowest, especially among CD8+ T cells. At doses of 0.1 to 3.0 mg/kg, clonal expansion of both CD4+ and CD8+ blood T cells was observed from baseline to week 6. Low levels of normalized T-cell clonal expansion were also shown by some nonresponding patients.

CDR3 length: 16 amino acids, cysteine to phenylalanine. The only DNA kept is the CDR3, 48 bases in frame from the first base. The germline V gene gives CDR1 as SGDLS and CDR2 as YYNGEE. The germline V and J ends show losses of 0 bases and 6 bases respectively, and no gene match explains 9 bases of the junction. Genomic DNA was isolated from the sorted cells so that the TCRbeta CDR3 region could be sequenced. TCRbeta CDR3 regions were sequenced using the immunoSEQ Assay. This is the immuneACCESS table as TCRdb keeps it, with only in-frame sequences that have V and J called. A part of the clones is gone; compared with another copy, unresolved V genes explain less than half, and the rest is unexplained. The sample contains roughly 76,000 clones, 90% to 95% of them found a single time. The ten largest clonotypes hold 5% to 7% of the sample.

The sequence derives from an adult with an advanced solid tumor such as melanoma, head and neck, liver or kidney cancer. The source material was CD4+ or CD8+ T cells sorted from blood, sampled in a trial of the OX40 agonist ivuxolimab. The chain was built from TRBV9 and TRBJ2-7; TRBD2 aligns with 10 central bases. The sequenced DNA is TGTGCCAGCAGCGTAGCAGAGGGACTAGCGAGCAGCGAGCAGTACTTC. It codes for CASSVAEGLASSEQYF.